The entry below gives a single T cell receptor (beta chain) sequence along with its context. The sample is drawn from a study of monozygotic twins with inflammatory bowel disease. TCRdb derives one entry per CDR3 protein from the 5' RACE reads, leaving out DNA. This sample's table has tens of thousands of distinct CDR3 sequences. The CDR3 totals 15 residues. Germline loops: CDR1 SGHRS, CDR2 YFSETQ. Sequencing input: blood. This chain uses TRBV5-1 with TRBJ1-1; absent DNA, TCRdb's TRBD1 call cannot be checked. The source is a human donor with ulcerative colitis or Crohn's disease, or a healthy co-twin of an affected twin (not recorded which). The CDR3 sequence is CASSSRQGSNTEAFF.